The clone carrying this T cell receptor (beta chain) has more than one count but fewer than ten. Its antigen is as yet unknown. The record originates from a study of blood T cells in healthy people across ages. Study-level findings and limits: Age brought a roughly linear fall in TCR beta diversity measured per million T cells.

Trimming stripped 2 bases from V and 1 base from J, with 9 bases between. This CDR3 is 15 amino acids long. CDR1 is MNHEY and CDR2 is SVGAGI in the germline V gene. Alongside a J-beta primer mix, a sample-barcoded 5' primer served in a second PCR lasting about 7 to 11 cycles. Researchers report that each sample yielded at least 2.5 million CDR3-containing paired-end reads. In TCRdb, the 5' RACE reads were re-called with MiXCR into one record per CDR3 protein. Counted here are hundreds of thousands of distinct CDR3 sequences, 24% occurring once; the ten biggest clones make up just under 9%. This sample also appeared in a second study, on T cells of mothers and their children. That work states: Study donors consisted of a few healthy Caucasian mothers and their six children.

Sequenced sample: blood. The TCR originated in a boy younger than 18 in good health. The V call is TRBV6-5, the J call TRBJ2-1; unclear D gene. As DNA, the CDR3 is TGTGCCAGCAGTTACGGGTTCGTGTCCTACAATGAGCAGTTCTTC. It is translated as CASSYGFVSYNEQFF.